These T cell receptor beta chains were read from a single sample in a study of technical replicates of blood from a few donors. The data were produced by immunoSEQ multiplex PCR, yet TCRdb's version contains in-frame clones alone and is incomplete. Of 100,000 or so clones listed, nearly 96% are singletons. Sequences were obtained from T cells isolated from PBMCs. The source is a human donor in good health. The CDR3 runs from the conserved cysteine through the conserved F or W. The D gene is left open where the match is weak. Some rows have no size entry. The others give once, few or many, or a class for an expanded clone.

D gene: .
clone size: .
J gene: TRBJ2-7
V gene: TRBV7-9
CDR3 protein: CASSLVFYEQYF
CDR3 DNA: TGTGCCAGCAGCTTAGTATTCTACGAGCAGTACTTC

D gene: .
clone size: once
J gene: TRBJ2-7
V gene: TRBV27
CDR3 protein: CASSLRLRDEQYF
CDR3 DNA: TGTGCCAGCAGTTTAAGGCTCAGGGACGAGCAGTACTTC

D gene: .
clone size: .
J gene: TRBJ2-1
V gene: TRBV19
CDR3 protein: CASWSSSYNEQFF
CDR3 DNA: TGTGCCAGTTGGTCTAGCTCCTACAATGAGCAGTTCTTC

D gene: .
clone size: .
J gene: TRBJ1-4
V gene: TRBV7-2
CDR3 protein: CASSPRPEGKLFF
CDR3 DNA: TGTGCCAGCAGCCCTCGCCCTGAGGGAAAACTGTTTTTT

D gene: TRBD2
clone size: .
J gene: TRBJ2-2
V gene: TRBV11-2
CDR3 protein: CASSSRLAGGTGELFF
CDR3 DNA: TGTGCCAGCAGCTCCAGACTAGCGGGAGGGACCGGGGAGCTGTTTTTT

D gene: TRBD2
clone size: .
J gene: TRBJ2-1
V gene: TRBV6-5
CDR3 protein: CASTVTSGIGEQFF
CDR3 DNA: TGTGCCAGCACGGTGACTAGCGGGATCGGTGAGCAGTTCTTC

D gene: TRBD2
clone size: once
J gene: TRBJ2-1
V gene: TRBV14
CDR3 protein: CASSPWGLGAPYEQFF
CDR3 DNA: TGTGCCAGCAGCCCGTGGGGACTAGGGGCCCCCTATGAGCAGTTCTTC

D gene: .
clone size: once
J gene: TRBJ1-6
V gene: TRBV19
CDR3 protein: CASSIWPAGLNSPLHF
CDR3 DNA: TGTGCCAGTAGTATCTGGCCGGCAGGGCTTAATTCACCCCTCCACTTT

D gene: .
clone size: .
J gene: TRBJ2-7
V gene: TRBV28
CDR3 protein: CASSLRGFEQYF
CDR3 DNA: TGTGCCAGCAGTTTAAGGGGCTTCGAGCAGTACTTC

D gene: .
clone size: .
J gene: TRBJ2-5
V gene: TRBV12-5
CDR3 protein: CASGLGTSETQYF
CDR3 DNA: TGTGCTAGTGGTTTAGGGACTTCAGAGACCCAGTACTTC

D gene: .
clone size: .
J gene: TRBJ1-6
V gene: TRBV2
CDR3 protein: CASKTESSYNSPLHF
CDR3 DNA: TGTGCCAGCAAAACTGAGAGCTCCTATAATTCACCCCTCCACTTT

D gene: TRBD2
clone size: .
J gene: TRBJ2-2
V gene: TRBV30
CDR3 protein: CAWTIRLGGRRTGELFF
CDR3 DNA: TGTGCCTGGACCATCCGCTTGGGAGGGCGTAGGACCGGGGAGCTGTTTTTT

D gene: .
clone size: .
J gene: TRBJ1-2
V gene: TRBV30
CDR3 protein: CAWSATLRGYYGYTF
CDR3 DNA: TGTGCCTGGAGCGCGACGTTGCGGGGCTACTATGGCTACACCTTC

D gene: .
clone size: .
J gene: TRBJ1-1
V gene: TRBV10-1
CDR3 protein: CASSDGQLTATEAFF
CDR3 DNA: TGCGCCAGCAGTGATGGACAGCTTACGGCCACTGAAGCTTTCTTT

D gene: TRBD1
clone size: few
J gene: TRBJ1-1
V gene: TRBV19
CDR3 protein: CASSNRGQVTEAFF
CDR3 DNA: TGTGCCAGTAGCAACAGGGGGCAGGTCACTGAAGCTTTCTTT

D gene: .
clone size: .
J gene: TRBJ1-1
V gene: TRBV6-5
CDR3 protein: CASSYRGLNTEAFF
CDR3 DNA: TGTGCCAGCAGTTACAGGGGCTTGAACACTGAAGCTTTCTTT

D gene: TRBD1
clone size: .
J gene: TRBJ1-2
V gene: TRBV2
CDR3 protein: CASSEIGTALNYGYTF
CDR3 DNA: TGTGCCAGCAGTGAAATAGGGACAGCGCTTAACTATGGCTACACCTTC

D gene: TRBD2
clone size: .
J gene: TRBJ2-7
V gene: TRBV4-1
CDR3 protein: CASSQTLAGTYEQYF
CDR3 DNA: TGCGCCAGCAGCCAAACTCTAGCGGGAACCTACGAGCAGTACTTC

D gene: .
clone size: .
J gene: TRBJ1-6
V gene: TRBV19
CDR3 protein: CASSAGVSYNSPLHF
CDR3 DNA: TGTGCCAGTAGTGCCGGGGTCTCCTATAATTCACCCCTCCACTTT

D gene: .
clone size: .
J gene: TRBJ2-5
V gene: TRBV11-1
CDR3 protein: CASSLQQETQYF
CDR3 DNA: TGTGCCAGCAGCCTGCAGCAAGAGACCCAGTACTTC

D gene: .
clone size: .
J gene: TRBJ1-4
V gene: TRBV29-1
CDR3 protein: CSGLLTNEKLFF
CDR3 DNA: TGCAGCGGTCTACTCACTAATGAAAAACTGTTTTTT

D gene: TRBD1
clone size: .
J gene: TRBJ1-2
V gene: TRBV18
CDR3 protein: CASSPIGQGDYGYTF
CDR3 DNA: TGTGCCAGCTCACCAATAGGACAGGGAGACTATGGCTACACCTTC

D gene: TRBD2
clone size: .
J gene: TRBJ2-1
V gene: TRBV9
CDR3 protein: CASSVGSGGFSYNEQFF
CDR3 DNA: TGTGCCAGCAGCGTAGGGAGCGGGGGGTTCTCCTACAATGAGCAGTTCTTC

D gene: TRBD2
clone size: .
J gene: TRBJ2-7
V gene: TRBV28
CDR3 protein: CASLPSGRDPEQYF
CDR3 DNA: TGTGCCAGCCTTCCCAGCGGGAGGGATCCAGAGCAGTACTTC

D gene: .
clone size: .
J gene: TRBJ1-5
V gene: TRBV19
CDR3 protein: CASRRPGSPQHF
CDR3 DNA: TGTGCCAGTAGGAGACCAGGCAGCCCCCAGCATTTT

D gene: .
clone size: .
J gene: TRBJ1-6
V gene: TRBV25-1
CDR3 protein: CASSQGSSYNSPLHF
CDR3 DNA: TGTGCCAGCAGTCAGGGGAGCTCCTATAATTCACCCCTCCACTTT

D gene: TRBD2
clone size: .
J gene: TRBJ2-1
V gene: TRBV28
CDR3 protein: CASSLASGLSNEQFF
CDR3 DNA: TGTGCCAGCAGTTTGGCTAGCGGGTTGAGCAATGAGCAGTTCTTC

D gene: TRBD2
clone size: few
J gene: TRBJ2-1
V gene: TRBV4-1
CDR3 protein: CASSKESSGSSYNEQFF
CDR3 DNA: TGCGCCAGCAGCAAGGAAAGTAGCGGGAGCTCCTACAATGAGCAGTTCTTC

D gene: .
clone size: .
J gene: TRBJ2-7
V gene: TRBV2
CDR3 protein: CASKEGRPYEQYF
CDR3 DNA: TGTGCCAGCAAGGAGGGGCGCCCCTACGAGCAGTACTTC

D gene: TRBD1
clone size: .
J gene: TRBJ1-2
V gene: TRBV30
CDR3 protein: CAWTGTGASYGYTF
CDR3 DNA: TGTGCCTGGACCGGGACAGGGGCCTCCTATGGCTACACCTTC

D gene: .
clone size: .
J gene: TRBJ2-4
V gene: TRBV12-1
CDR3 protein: CASSSSQGAKNIQYF
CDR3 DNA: TGTGCCAGCAGCTCATCTCAGGGAGCCAAAAACATTCAGTACTTC

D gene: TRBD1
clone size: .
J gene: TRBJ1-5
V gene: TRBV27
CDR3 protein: CASSNTGGGQPQHF
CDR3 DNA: TGTGCCAGCAGCAACACAGGGGGCGGTCAGCCCCAGCATTTT

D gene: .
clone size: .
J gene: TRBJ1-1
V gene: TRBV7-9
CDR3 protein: CASSLADRMNTEAFF
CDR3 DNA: TGTGCCAGCAGCTTAGCTGACAGAATGAACACTGAAGCTTTCTTT

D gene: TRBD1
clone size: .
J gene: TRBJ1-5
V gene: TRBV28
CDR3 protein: CASRAPDRDYSNGNQPQHF
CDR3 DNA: TGTGCCAGCAGGGCCCCGGACAGGGATTATAGCAACGGCAATCAGCCCCAGCATTTT

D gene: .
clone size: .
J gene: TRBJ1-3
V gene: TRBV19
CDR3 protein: CASSIGPGNTIYF
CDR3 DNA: TGTGCCAGTAGTATAGGGCCTGGAAACACCATATATTTT

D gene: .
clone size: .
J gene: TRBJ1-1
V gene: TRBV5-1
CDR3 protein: CASSLGGVGTEAFF
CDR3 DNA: TGCGCCAGCAGCTTGGGGGGGGTGGGTACTGAAGCTTTCTTT

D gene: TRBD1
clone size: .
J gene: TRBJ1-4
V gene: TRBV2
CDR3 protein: CASSLTGGSEKLFF
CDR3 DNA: TGTGCCAGCAGTTTGACAGGGGGAAGTGAAAAACTGTTTTTT

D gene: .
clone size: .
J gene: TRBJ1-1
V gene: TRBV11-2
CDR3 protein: CASSQQVQNTEAFF
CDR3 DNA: TGTGCCAGCAGCCAACAGGTACAGAACACTGAAGCTTTCTTT

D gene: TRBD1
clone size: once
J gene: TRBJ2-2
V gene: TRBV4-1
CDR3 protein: CASSQGTGGTGELFF
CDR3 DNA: TGCGCCAGCAGCCAAGGGACAGGGGGCACCGGGGAGCTGTTTTTT

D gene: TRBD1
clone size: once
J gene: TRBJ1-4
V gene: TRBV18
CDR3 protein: CASSPPGTGSTNEKLFF
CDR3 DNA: TGTGCCAGCTCACCACCCGGGACAGGGTCAACTAATGAAAAACTGTTTTTT

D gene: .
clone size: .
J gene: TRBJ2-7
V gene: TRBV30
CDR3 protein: CAWSSVATYEQYF
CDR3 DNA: TGTGCCTGGAGTAGCGTAGCGACTTACGAGCAGTACTTC

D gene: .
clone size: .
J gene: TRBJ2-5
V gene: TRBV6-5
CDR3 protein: CASSPRLDQETQYF
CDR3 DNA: TGTGCCAGCAGTCCGCGACTAGATCAAGAGACCCAGTACTTC

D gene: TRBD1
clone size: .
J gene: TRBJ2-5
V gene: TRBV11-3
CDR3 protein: CASSLTGGGETQYF
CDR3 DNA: TGTGCCAGCAGCCTTACAGGGGGTGGTGAGACCCAGTACTTC